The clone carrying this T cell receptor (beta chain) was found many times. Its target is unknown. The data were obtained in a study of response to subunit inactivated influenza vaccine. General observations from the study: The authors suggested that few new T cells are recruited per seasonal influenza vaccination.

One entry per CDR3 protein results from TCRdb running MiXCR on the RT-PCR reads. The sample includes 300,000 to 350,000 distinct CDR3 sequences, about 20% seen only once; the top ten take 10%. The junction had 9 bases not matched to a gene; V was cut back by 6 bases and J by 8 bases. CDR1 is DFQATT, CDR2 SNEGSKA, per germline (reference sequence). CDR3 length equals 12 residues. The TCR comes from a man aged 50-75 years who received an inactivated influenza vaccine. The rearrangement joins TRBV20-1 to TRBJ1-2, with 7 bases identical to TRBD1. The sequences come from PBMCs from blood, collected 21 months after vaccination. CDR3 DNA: TGCAGTGCGGCGAATAGGGGGCTCGGCTACACCTTC. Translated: CSAANRGLGYTF.